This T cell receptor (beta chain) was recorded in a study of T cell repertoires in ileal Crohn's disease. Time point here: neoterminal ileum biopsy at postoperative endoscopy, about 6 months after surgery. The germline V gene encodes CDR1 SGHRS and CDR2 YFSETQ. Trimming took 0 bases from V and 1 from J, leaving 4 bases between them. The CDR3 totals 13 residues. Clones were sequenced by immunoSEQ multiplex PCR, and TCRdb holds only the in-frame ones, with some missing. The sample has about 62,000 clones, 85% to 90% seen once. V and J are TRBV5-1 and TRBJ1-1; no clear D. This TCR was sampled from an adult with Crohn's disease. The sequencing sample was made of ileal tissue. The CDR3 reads CASSLGGNTEAFF. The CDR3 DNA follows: TGCGCCAGCAGCTTGGGAGGGAACACTGAAGCTTTCTTT.